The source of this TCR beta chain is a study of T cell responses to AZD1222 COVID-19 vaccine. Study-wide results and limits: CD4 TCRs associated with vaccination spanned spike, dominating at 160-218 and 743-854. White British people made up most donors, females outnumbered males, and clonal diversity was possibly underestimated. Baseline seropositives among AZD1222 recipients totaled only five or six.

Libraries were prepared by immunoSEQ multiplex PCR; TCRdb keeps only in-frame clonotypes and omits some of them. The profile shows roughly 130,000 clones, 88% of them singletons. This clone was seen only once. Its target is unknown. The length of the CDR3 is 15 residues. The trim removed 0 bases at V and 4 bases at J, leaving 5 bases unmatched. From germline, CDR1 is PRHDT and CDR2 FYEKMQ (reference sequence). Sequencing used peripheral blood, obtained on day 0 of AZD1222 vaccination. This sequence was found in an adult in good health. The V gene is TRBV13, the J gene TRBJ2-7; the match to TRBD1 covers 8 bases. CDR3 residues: CASSLGQGATYEQYF. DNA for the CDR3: TGTGCCAGCAGCTTAGGGCAGGGGGCTACTTACGAGCAGTACTTC.